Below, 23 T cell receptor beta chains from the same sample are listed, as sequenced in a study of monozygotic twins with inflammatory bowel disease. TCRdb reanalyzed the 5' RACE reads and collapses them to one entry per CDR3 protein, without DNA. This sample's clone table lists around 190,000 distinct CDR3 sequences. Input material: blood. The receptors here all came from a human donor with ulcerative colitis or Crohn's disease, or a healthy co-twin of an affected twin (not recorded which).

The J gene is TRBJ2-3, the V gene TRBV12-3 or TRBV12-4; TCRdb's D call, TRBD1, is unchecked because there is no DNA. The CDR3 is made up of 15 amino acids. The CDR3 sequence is CASSPGQGGTNTQYF.

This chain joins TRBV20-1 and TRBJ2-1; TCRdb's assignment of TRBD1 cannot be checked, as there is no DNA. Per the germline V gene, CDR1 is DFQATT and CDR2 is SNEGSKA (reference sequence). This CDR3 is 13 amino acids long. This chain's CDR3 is CSAPQTGRNEQFF.

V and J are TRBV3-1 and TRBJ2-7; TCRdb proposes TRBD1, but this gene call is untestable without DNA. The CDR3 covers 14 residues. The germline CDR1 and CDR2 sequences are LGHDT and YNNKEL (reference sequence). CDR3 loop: CASSHRDSTYEQYF.

CDR3 sequence: CASSLNPVSQGTGEQYF. V is TRBV11-3 and J is TRBJ2-7; TCRdb returns TRBD1, unconfirmable since there is no DNA. This CDR3 is 17 amino acids long. Germline loops: CDR1 SGHNT, CDR2 YENEEA.

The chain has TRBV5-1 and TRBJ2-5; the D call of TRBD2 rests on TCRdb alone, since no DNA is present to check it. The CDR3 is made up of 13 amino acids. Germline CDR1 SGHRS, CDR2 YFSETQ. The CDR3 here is CASSALPQETQYF.

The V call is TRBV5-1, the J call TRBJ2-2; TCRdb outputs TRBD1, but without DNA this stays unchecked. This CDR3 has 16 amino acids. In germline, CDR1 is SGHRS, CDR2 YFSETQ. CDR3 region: CASSLATGANTGELFF.

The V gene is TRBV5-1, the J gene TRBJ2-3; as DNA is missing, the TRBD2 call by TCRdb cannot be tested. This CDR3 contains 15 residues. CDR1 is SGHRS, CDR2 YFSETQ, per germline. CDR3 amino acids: CASSLRTHCRDTQYF.

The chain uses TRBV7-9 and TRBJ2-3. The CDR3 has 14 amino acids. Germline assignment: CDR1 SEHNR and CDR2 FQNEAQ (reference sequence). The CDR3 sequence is CASSSAGISDTQYF.

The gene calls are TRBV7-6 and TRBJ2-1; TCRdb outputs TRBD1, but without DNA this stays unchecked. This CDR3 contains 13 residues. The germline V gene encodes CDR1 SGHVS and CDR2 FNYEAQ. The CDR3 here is CASSKLTTAEQFF.

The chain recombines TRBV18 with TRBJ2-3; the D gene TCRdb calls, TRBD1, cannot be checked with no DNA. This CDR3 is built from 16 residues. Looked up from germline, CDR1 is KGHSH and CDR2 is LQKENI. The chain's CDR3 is CASSRPRDRGPGTQYF.

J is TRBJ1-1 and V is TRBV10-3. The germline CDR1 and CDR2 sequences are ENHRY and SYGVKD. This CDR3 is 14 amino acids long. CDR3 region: CAINRTKGNTEAFF.

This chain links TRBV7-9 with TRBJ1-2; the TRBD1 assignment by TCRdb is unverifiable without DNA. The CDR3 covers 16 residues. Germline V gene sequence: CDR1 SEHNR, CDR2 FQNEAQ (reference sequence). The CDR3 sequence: CASSPEGGPLDYGYTF.

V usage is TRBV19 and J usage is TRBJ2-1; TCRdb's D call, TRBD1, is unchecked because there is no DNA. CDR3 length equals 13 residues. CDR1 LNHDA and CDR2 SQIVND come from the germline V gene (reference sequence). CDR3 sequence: CASTSPQGGEQFF.

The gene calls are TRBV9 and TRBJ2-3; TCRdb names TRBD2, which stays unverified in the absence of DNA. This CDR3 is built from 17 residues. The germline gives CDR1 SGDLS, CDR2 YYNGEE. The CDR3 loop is CASSVVSTSGSTDTQYF.

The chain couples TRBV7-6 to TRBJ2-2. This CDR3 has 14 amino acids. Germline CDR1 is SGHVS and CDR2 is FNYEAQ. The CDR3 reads CASSQDPYTGELFF. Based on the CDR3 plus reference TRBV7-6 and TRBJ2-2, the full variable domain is GAGVSQSPRYKVTKRGQDVALRCDPISGHVSLYWYRQALGQGPEFLTYFNYEAQQDKSGLPNDRFSAERPEGSISTLTIQRTEQRDSAMYRCASSQDPYTGELFFGEGSRLTVL.

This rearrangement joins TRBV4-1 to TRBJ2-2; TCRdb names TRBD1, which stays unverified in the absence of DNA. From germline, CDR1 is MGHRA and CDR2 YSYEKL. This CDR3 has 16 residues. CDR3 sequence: CASSPLQGIYSGELFF.

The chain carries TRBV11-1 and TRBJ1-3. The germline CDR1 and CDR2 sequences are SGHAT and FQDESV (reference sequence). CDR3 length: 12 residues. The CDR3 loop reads CATVGPTYTIYF.

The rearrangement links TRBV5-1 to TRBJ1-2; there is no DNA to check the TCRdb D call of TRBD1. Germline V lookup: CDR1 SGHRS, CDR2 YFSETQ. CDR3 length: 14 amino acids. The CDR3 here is CASKLGDSNYGYTF.

CDR3 sequence: CASMLAGDLTQYF. The V gene is TRBV2, the J gene TRBJ2-5; TCRdb's assignment of TRBD2 cannot be checked, as there is no DNA. The germline gives CDR1 SNHLY, CDR2 FYNNEI. The CDR3 spans 13 residues.

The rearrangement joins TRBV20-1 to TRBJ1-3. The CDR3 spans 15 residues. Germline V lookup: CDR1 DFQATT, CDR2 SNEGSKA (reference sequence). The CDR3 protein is CSALSMAGSGNTIYF.

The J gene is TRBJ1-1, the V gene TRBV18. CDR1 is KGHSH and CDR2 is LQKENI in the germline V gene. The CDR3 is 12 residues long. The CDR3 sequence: CASSAEANQAFF.

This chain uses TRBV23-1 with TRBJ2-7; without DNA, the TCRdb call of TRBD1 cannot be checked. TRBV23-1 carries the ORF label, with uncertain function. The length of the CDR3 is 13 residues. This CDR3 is CASGQAPLYEQYF.

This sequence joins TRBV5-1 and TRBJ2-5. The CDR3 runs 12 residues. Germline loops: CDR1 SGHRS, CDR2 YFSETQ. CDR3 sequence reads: CASGQYQETQYF.